These 29 T cell receptor beta chains came from one sample sequenced in a study of T cells in women clearing cervical HPV infection. The repertoire was sequenced with immunoSEQ multiplex PCR; TCRdb's copy has only in-frame clones and lacks some. The listing records 40,000 to 60,000 clones. Sequenced input: blood buffy coat. The source of these receptors is a woman aged 18-70 years with a cervical HPV16 infection that either progressed to CIN3+ or cleared (not recorded which).

CDR3 protein: CASSTSGRAQTDTEAFF. CDR3 DNA (partial): TGTGCCAGCTCCACTTCGGGCAGGGCCCAGACGGACACTGAA. V is TRBV18 and J is TRBJ1-1; D might be TRBD1 (5 bases). The DNA ends 3 residues before the CDR3 does, and the rest of the CDR3 is filled in from the germline J gene. V gave up 6 bases and J gave up 3 bases, with 23 bases separating them. This CDR3 spans 17 amino acids. The germline V gene encodes CDR1 KGHSH and CDR2 LQKENI.

On this clone itself: The CDR3 goes on 3 residues after the read ends, and that part is filled in from the germline J gene. The J gene is TRBJ1-2, the V gene TRBV2; D is undetermined. V lost 8 bases, J lost 7 bases, and 20 bases lay in between. This CDR3 region has 14 residues. CDR1 and CDR2 from the germline V gene are SNHLY and FYNNEI. CDR3 bases read: TGTGCCAGCGGAAAAAGGGCTTTGGTTTCTGGC. Protein product: CASGKRALVSG. The whole CDR3 reads CASGKRALVSGYTF.

On this clone: Sequencing ends 3 residues short of the CDR3 end; the germline J gene provides the rest. The V call is TRBV12-3 or TRBV12-4, the J call TRBJ1-2; 8 bases are shared with TRBD1. V was pared by 6 bases and J by 4 bases, with 13 bases of the junction left unmatched. The CDR3 has 16 residues. This CDR3 reads CASSIGTGGPIYGYTF. The covered CDR3 bases are TGTGCCAGCAGCATAGGGACAGGTGGCCCTATCTATGGC.

Concerning this clone itself: The CDR3 end lies 3 residues beyond the end of the read and is filled in from the germline J gene. J is TRBJ1-4 and V is TRBV5-1; the match to TRBD1 covers 10 bases. Germline-derived CDR1 and CDR2 are SGHRS and YFSETQ. V was clipped by 0 bases and J by 7 bases; unmatched bases: 3. The CDR3 has 15 residues. The DNA read from the CDR3 is TGCGCCAGCAGCTTGGGTTGGGACAGGGGTGAAAAA. It codes for CASSLGWDRGEK. The entire CDR3 sequence reads CASSLGWDRGEKLFF.

Comment on this clone: Read data end 3 residues before the CDR3 end; the end is taken from the germline J gene. J is TRBJ2-1 and V is TRBV19; 8 nucleotides align to TRBD2. V lost 8 bases, J lost 4 bases, and 13 bases stayed unmatched. The length of the CDR3 is 16 residues. Germline V gene data show CDR1 as LNHDA and CDR2 as SQIVND (reference sequence). The chain's CDR3 is CASGKRGTNLYNEQFF. The sequenced CDR3 bases are TGTGCCAGTGGAAAGCGGGGGACCAACCTGTACAATGAG.

About this clone itself: The read finishes 3 residues shy of the CDR3 end, and the germline J gene is used to complete it. The rearrangement joins TRBV5-1 to TRBJ2-5; 13 bases align to TRBD2. The CDR3 is 16 amino acids. CDR1 is SGHRS and CDR2 is YFSETQ in the germline V gene. The J segment lost 5 bases and the V segment lost 3 bases, leaving 7 bases of the junction unmatched. Here the CDR3 reads CASSSTGLAGVETQYF. The part of the CDR3 DNA that was read is TGCGCCAGCAGCTCCACCGGACTAGCGGGGGTTGAGACC.

Worth noting for this clone: The CDR3 extends 3 residues past the end of the read, so its final part is completed from the germline J gene. The chain links TRBV7-9 to TRBJ1-2; no definite D call. Germline CDR1 is SEHNR and CDR2 is FQNEAQ (reference sequence). CDR3 length: 11 residues. CDR3 protein: CASSGGDDYTF. The sequenced part of the CDR3 DNA is TGTGCCAGCAGCGGCGGCGACGAC.

As concerns this clone: With the read ending 3 residues before the CDR3 end, the germline J gene is used to fill in that end. This chain connects TRBV2 to TRBJ1-2; D gene unclear. The V gene's germline CDR1 is SNHLY and CDR2 FYNNEI. The CDR3 extends over 14 amino acids. The CDR3 protein is CASSEVFRVVDYTF. The DNA read from the CDR3 is TGTGCCAGCAGTGAAGTCTTTAGGGTAGTTGAC.

As for this clone: The read comes to an end 3 residues before the CDR3 does, leaving the germline J gene to fill in the end. The chain employs TRBV18 and TRBJ2-1, with 7 bases fitting TRBD1. The germline gives CDR1 KGHSH, CDR2 LQKENI. The CDR3 sequence is 16 residues long. Unmatched junction bases numbered 5, after V lost 1 base and J lost 2 bases. The CDR3 DNA, read in part, is TGTGCCAGCTCACCACAGGGGGCTTTTACCTACAATGAG. This codes for CASSPQGAFTYNE. The CDR3 as a whole reads CASSPQGAFTYNEQFF.

Comment on this clone: The read finishes 3 residues shy of the CDR3 end, and the germline J gene is used to complete it. The V and J genes are TRBV11-2 and TRBJ2-1; TRBD1 might be the D (6 bases). Germline lookup yields CDR1 SGHAT and CDR2 FQNNGV. The V end lost 0 bases, the J end lost 9 bases, and 12 bases lay between the germline ends. This CDR3 contains 14 residues. The covered CDR3 bases are TGTGCCAGCAGCTTAGAGGCAGGGGTGGGTGAG. Its translation is CASSLEAGVGE. The full-length CDR3 reads as CASSLEAGVGEQFF.

Note on this clone: Coverage ceases 3 residues before the CDR3 finishes, and the germline J gene fills in the end. The gene calls are TRBV28 and TRBJ2-7; possibly TRBD1 for D (6 bases). V gave up 5 bases and J gave up 2 bases, with 16 bases separating them. The CDR3 consists of 15 residues. CDR1 is MDHEN, CDR2 SYDVKM, per germline. The sequenced part of the CDR3 DNA is TGTGCCAGCAGTAGCAGGGGCCTACTGACCTACGAG. As protein: CASSSRGLLTYE. The entire CDR3 reads CASSSRGLLTYEQYF.

Turning to this clone: The missing CDR3 end, 3 residues past where the read stops, is filled in from the germline J gene. The V gene is TRBV7-3, the J gene TRBJ2-7; no clear D. The CDR3 has 13 residues. The germline CDR1 and CDR2 sequences are SGHTA and FQGTGA. Trimming shortened V by 5 bases and J by 0 bases, and 8 bases separated the two germline ends. The sequenced part of the CDR3 DNA is TGTGCCAGCAGCCCTCCCAGCTCCTACGAG. This translates into CASSPPSSYE. The CDR3 in full is CASSPPSSYEQYF. The complete variable domain, with remaining parts taken from reference TRBV7-3 and TRBJ2-7, reads GAGVSQTPSNKVTEKGKYVELRCDPISGHTALYWYRQSLGQGPEFLIYFQGTGAADDSGLPNDRFFAVRPEGSVSTLKIQRTERGDSAVYLCASSPPSSYEQYFGPGTRLTVT.

On this clone itself: The read halts 3 residues ahead of the CDR3 end, with the missing end drawn from the germline J gene. The chain couples TRBV5-1 to TRBJ1-6; D is ambiguous. Germline CDR1 reads SGHRS; CDR2 reads YFSETQ. Trimming took off 3 bases at V and 8 bases at J, with 6 bases between the two ends. The CDR3 contains 12 residues. The part of the CDR3 DNA that was read is TGCGCCAGCAGCTCTAATGATTCACCC. Protein product: CASSSNDSP. The full-length CDR3 reads as CASSSNDSPLHF.

Details on this clone: Sequencing ends 3 residues short of the CDR3 end; the germline J gene provides the rest. V is TRBV5-5 and J is TRBJ2-1; TRBD2 matches at 8 bases. This CDR3 contains 15 residues. Germline CDR1 SGHKS, CDR2 YYEKEE (reference sequence). The V gene end was trimmed by 1 base and the J gene end by 9 bases; junction bases not matched to a gene: 9. The CDR3 reads CASSLSPGGGGEQFF. CDR3 bases read: TGTGCCAGCAGCTTGTCCCCCGGGGGGGGAGGTGAG.

About this clone: The CDR3 end is not reached by the read, which stops 3 residues before it; the germline J gene fills it in. The V gene is TRBV7-9, the J gene TRBJ2-1; D gene ambiguous. The CDR3 is made up of 15 amino acids. Germline CDR1 reads SEHNR; CDR2 reads FQNEAQ (reference sequence). Trimming removed 3 bases from V and 1 base from J, with 10 bases in between. The DNA read from the CDR3 is TGTGCCAGCAGCTTCCTTAGCCTGTCCTACAATGAG. Translation: CASSFLSLSYNE. The full CDR3 is CASSFLSLSYNEQFF.

A note on this clone: The read stops 3 residues short of the end of the CDR3; the missing end is completed from the germline J gene. V gene TRBV5-1 combines with J gene TRBJ2-7; the match to TRBD2 covers 7 bases. From germline, CDR1 is SGHRS and CDR2 YFSETQ. The CDR3 runs to 15 residues. The trim removed 7 bases at V and 2 bases at J, leaving 12 bases unmatched. CDR3 protein: CASHPSRGTTYEQYF. CDR3 bases read: TGCGCCAGCCACCCATCCCGGGGGACTACCTACGAG.

About this clone itself: The CDR3 extends 3 residues past the end of the read, so its final part is completed from the germline J gene. V and J are TRBV6-4 and TRBJ2-3; TRBD2 matches 8 bases. There are 15 residues in the CDR3. V trimming: 0 bases; J trimming: 6 bases; junction bases outside the gene matches: 5. CDR1 is MRHNA and CDR2 is SNTAGT in the germline V gene. The DNA read from the CDR3 is TGTGCCAGCAGTGACTCTGGGACTAGAGTGGATACG. Translation gives CASSDSGTRVDT. The CDR3 reads in full as CASSDSGTRVDTQYF.

A remark on this clone: The junction does not match germline at one end; this may be a read error. The CDR3 end lies 3 residues beyond the end of the read and is filled in from the germline J gene. The sample carries other DNA sequences with the same CDR3. This sequence joins TRBV5-1 and TRBJ1-3; TRBD1 matches at 8 bases. Germline V gene lookup returns CDR1 SGHRS and CDR2 YFSETQ. CDR3 size: 15 residues. CDR3 DNA, as far as it was read: TGCGCCAGCAGCATACAGACAGGGGAAGGAAACACG. This encodes CASSIQTGEGNT. The whole CDR3 is CASSIQTGEGNTIYF.

As for this clone: The read ends 3 residues shy of where the CDR3 ends; the end is completed using the germline J gene. The chain has TRBV5-4 and TRBJ2-1; possibly TRBD2 for D (5 bases). This CDR3 comprises 14 residues. Germline V gives CDR1 SGHNT, CDR2 YYREEE (reference sequence). Trimming cost V 0 bases and J 6 bases, with 10 bases left between them. The CDR3 protein is CASSLVGAGNEQFF. Incomplete CDR3 DNA: TGTGCCAGCAGCTTGGTGGGTGCGGGCAATGAG.

As for this clone: The read comes to an end 3 residues before the CDR3 does, leaving the germline J gene to fill in the end. This chain joins TRBV5-4 and TRBJ1-2, with D possibly matching TRBD1 (6 bases). CDR3 length equals 13 residues. With 4 bases removed from V and 2 bases from J, the gap between germline ends came to 9 bases. CDR1 and CDR2 from the germline V gene are SGHNT and YYREEE (reference sequence). Partial CDR3 DNA: TGTGCCAGCAGCCCCGGGACAAACTATGGC. As protein: CASSPGTNYG. Given in full, the CDR3 is CASSPGTNYGYTF.

As concerns this clone: The CDR3 end lies 3 residues beyond the end of the read and is filled in from the germline J gene. The V gene is TRBV19, the J gene TRBJ2-1, with D unclear. Germline V gene lookup returns CDR1 LNHDA and CDR2 SQIVND (reference sequence). V lost 7 bases and J 2 bases, leaving 9 bases between the germline ends. This CDR3 is built from 13 residues. CDR3 residues: CASKKGPYNEQFF. The DNA read from the CDR3 is TGTGCCAGTAAAAAAGGGCCCTACAATGAG. The whole variable domain, remainder taken from reference TRBV19 and TRBJ2-1, is DGGITQSPKYLFRKEGQNVTLSCEQNLNHDAMYWYRQDPGQGLRLIYYSQIVNDFQKGDIAEGYSVSREKKESFPLTVTSAQKNPTAFYLCASKKGPYNEQFFGPGTRLTVL.

Note on this clone: The CDR3 goes on 3 residues after the read ends, and that part is filled in from the germline J gene. This chain links TRBV5-4 with TRBJ2-3; unclear D gene. The CDR3 spans 13 residues. Germline V lookup: CDR1 SGHNT, CDR2 YYREEE (reference sequence). The ends were cut back, 0 bases at V and 2 bases at J, with 4 bases in the middle. The sequenced part of the CDR3 DNA is TGTGCCAGCAGCTTGGCTACCACAGATACG. Translating gives CASSLATTDT. The full-length CDR3 reads as CASSLATTDTQYF.

A note on this clone: The CDR3 end is not reached by the read, which stops 3 residues before it; the germline J gene fills it in. V gene TRBV11-2 combines with J gene TRBJ2-7, with TRBD1 identical over 7 bases. The V gene end was trimmed by 0 bases and the J gene end by 2 bases; junction bases not matched to a gene: 4. Germline-derived CDR1 and CDR2 are SGHAT and FQNNGV. This CDR3 contains 15 residues. Incomplete CDR3 DNA: TGTGCCAGCAGCTTAGAGGGCAGGGGGACCTACGAG. It encodes CASSLEGRGTYE. The CDR3, in full, reads CASSLEGRGTYEQYF.

Incomplete CDR3 DNA: TGTGCCAGCAGCTCGCAGGCTAATAATTCACCC. This translates into CASSSQANNSP. The entire CDR3 is CASSSQANNSPLHF. J is TRBJ1-6 and V is TRBV7-2, with no clear D. The read ends 3 residues shy of where the CDR3 ends; the end is completed using the germline J gene. Germline CDR1 reads SGHTA; CDR2 reads FQGNSA. Between the trimmed V and J ends, which lost 4 bases and 5 bases, there was a span of 9 bases. This CDR3 is built from 14 residues.

As to this clone: The read ends 3 residues before the CDR3 terminus; that terminus is restored from the germline J gene. The chain has TRBV5-1 and TRBJ2-5; maybe TRBD2 (7 bases). Germline-derived CDR1 and CDR2 are SGHRS and YFSETQ. Deletions cut 4 bases from V and 4 bases from J, with 20 bases between. This CDR3 is built from 16 residues. The DNA read from the CDR3 is TGCGCCAGCAGCCCGGTGGGGGGGGGCCAGCGAGAGACC. The encoded protein is CASSPVGGGQRET. The entire CDR3 is CASSPVGGGQRETQYF.

To note about this clone: The read is 3 residues too short to cover the CDR3 end, so that end is filled in from the germline J gene. The V gene is TRBV20-1, the J gene TRBJ2-2, with 9 bases fitting TRBD1. This CDR3 comprises 15 residues. CDR1 DFQATT and CDR2 SNEGSKA come from the germline V gene (reference sequence). With V trimmed by 3 bases and J by 0 bases, 2 bases remained unmatched. The sequenced part of the CDR3 DNA is TGCAGTGCTAGCGGACAGGGGACGAACACCGGGGAG. The encoded protein is CSASGQGTNTGE. The entire CDR3 protein reads CSASGQGTNTGELFF.

The CDR3 here is CASRWRDSEYNGGYTF. CDR3 DNA (partial): TGCGCCAGCCGGTGGAGGGACAGCGAATATAACGGTGGC. The chain couples TRBV4-1 to TRBJ1-2; 7 bases fit TRBD1. The read ends 3 residues before the CDR3 terminus; that terminus is restored from the germline J gene. V was pared by 8 bases and J by 7 bases, with 19 bases of the junction left unmatched. Germline-derived CDR1 and CDR2 are MGHRA and YSYEKL. This CDR3 has 16 residues.

In the case of this clone: The read gets to within 3 residues of the CDR3 end, and the germline J gene fills in the rest. The chain links TRBV18 to TRBJ2-3; 8 bases line up with TRBD1. CDR1 and CDR2 (germline): KGHSH, LQKENI. CDR3 size: 14 residues. CDR3 sequence: CASSPRTGTETQYF. Partial CDR3 DNA: TGTGCCAGCTCACCCCGGACAGGGACGGAGACG.

Incomplete CDR3 DNA: TGTGCCAGCAGTGAATGGGGACAGCTCTACGAG. It codes for CASSEWGQLYE. The entire CDR3 sequence reads CASSEWGQLYEQYF. The V and J genes are TRBV6-1 and TRBJ2-7, with 7 bases lining up with TRBD1. The sequenced fragment ends 3 residues before the CDR3 boundary, so the rest is inferred from the germline J gene. J gave up 3 bases and V 2 bases, and 4 bases lay outside the gene matches. This CDR3 is built from 14 residues. The germline V gene has CDR1 MNHNS and CDR2 SASEGT.